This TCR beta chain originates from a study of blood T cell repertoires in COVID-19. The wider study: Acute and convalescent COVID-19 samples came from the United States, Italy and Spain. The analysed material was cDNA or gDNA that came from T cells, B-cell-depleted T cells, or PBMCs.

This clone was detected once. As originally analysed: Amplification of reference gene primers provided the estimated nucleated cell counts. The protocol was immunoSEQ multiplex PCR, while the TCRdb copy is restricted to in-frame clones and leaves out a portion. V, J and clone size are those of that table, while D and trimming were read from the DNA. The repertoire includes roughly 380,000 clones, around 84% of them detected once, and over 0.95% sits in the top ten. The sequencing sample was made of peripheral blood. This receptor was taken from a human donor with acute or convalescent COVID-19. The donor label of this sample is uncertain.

CDR3 DNA sequence: TGTGCCAGCAGCTTCGCTACAGGGGGTTGGGCTGAAGCTTTCTTT. This encodes CASSFATGGWAEAFF. V and J are TRBV7-9 and TRBJ1-1, with 8 bases fitting TRBD1. The length of the CDR3 is 15 residues. Losses at the gene ends were 3 bases for V and 6 bases for J; bases not matched to a gene: 9. From germline, CDR1 is SEHNR and CDR2 FQNEAQ (reference sequence).